This entry describes one TCR beta chain. Antigen unknown. TCRdb keeps only in-frame clones here, not all; method: immunoSEQ multiplex PCR. The table includes about 130,000 clones, around 90% detected once. The sample belongs to a study of OX40 agonist ivuxolimab in advanced cancers. Study conclusions and caveats: Antigen targets of the expanded peripheral T cells went undetermined. Circulating CD4+ and CD8+ T cells showed clonal expansion by week 6 at 0.1 to 3.0 mg/kg.

Blood sampling took place at baseline, cycle 4 day 1, and cycle 7 day 1. This TCR came from an adult with an advanced solid tumor such as melanoma, head and neck, liver or kidney cancer. Source: CD4+ or CD8+ T cells sorted from blood, taken in a trial of the OX40 agonist ivuxolimab.

DNA for the CDR3: TGTGCCAGCACTCAGGGCGGTACCACAGATACGCAGTATTTT. Translation: CASTQGGTTDTQYF. The chain carries TRBV7-3 and TRBJ2-3, with a weak D call TRBD1 (5 bases). V was trimmed by 7 bases and J by 2 bases, leaving 13 bases between them. This CDR3 contains 14 residues. Germline CDR1 reads SGHTA; CDR2 reads FQGTGA.